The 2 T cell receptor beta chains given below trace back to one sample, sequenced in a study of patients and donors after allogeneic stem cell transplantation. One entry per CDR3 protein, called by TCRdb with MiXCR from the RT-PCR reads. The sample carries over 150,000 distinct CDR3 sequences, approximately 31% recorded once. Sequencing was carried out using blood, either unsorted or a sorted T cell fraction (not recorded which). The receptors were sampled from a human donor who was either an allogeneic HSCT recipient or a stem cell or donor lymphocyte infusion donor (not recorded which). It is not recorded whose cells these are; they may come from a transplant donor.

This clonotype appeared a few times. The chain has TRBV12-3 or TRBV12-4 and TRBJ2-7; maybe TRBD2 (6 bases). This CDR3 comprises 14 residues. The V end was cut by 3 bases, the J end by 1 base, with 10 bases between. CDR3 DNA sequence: TGTGCCAGCAGTTTTACTAGCCTGTCCTACGAGCAGTACTTC. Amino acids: CASSFTSLSYEQYF.

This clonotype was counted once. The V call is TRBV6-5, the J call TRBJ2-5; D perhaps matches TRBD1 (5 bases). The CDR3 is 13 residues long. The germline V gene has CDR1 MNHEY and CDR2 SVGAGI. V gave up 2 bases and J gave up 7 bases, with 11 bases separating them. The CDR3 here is CASSYSGQGTQYF. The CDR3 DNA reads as TGTGCCAGCAGTTACAGTGGTCAGGGGACCCAGTACTTC.